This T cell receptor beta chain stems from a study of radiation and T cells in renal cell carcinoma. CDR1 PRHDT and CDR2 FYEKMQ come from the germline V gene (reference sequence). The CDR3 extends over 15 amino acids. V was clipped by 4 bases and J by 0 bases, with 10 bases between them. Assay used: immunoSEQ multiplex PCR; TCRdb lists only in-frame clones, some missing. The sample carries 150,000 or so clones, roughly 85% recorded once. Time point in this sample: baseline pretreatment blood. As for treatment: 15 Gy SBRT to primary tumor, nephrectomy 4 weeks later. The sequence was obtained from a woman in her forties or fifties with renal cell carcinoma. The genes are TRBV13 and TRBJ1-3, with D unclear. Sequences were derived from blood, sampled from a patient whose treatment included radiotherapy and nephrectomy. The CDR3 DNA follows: TGTGCCAGCAGCTCCGGACGGGGCTCTGGAAACACCATATATTTT. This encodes CASSSGRGSGNTIYF.